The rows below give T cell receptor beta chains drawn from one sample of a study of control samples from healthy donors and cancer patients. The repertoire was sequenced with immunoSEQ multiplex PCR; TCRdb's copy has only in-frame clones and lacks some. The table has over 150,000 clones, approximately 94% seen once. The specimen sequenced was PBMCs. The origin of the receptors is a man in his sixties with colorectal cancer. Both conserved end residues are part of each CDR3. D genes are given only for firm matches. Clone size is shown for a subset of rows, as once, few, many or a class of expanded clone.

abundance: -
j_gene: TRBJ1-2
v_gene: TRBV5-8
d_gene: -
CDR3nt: TGTGCCAGCAGCTTGGGGCCATCCTTATCTATAATCGATGGCTACACCTTC
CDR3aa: CASSLGPSLSIIDGYTF

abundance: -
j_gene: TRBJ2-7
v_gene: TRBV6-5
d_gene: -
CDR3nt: TGTGCCAGCTCGATCTCAGGGTACCTCTCCTACGAGCAGTACTTC
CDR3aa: CASSISGYLSYEQYF

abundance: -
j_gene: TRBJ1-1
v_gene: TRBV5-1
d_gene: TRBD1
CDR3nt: TGCGCCAGCAGCCAAGGGGGGACAGGGGATGAAGCTTTCTTT
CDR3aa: CASSQGGTGDEAFF

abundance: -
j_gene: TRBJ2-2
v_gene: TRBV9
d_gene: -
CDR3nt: TGTGCCAGCAGCGTAGGGGGTGAGAACACCGGGGAGCTGTTTTTT
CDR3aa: CASSVGGENTGELFF

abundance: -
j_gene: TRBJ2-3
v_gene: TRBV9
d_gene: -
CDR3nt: TGTGCCAGCAGCTCCATGGGCGGGAGCACAGATACGCAGTATTTT
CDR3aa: CASSSMGGSTDTQYF

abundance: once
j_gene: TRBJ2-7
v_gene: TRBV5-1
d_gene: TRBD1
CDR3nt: TGCGCCAGCACACCCGGGACAGGGAGGTCCTACGAGCAGTACTTC
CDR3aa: CASTPGTGRSYEQYF

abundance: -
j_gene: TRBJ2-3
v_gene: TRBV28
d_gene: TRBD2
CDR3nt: TGTGCCAGCAGTTCCGGGACTAGATTCACAGATACGCAGTATTTT
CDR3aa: CASSSGTRFTDTQYF

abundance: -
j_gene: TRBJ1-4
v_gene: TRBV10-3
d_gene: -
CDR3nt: TGTGCCATCAGTGAGAAGTACTCGGGGTATGAAAAACTGTTTTTT
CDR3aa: CAISEKYSGYEKLFF

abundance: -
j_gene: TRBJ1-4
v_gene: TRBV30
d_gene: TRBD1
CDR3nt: TGTGCCTGGAGTGTACAGGGGATAGAAAAACTGTTTTTT
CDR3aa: CAWSVQGIEKLFF

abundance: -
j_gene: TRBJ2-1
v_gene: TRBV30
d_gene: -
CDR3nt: TGTGCCTGGAGTAAGGGGGGCACTGAGCAGTTCTTC
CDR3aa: CAWSKGGTEQFF

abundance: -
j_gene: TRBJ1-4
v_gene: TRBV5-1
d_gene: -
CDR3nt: TGCGCCAGCAGCTTGGCAGGAAATGAAAAACTGTTTTTT
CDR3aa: CASSLAGNEKLFF

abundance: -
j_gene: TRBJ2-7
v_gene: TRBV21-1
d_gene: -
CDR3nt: TGTGCCAGCAGCCGAGGACACGAGCAGTACTTC
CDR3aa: CASSRGHEQYF

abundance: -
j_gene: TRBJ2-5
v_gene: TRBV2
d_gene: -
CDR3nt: TGTGCCAGCAGTGAAACCCAAGAGACCCAGTACTTC
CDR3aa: CASSETQETQYF